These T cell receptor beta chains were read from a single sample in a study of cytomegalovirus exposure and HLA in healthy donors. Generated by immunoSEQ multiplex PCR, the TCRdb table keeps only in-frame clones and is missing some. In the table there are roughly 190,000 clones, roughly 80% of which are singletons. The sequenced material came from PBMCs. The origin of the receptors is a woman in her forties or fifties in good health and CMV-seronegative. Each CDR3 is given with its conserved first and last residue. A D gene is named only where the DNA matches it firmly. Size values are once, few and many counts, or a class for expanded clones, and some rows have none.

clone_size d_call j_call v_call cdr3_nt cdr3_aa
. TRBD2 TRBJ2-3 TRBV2 TGTGCCAGCACCACCCTAGCGGGGGGGCGGGATACGCAGTATTTT CASTTLAGGRDTQYF
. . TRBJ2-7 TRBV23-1 TGCGCCAGCATTAGTTCTTCGGGAACCTTCACCTACGAGCAGTACTTC CASISSSGTFTYEQYF
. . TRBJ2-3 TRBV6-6 TGTGCCAGCAGTCGGAGGACAGATACGCAGTATTTT CASSRRTDTQYF
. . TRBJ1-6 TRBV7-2 TGTGCCAGCAGCTTAGGAGGGTACCAGGGAGGAAAATCACCCCTCCACTTT CASSLGGYQGGKSPLHF
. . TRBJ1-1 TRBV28 TGTGCCAGCAGTCTGACCTGGGAGGACGAACGTACTGAAGCTTTCTTT CASSLTWEDERTEAFF
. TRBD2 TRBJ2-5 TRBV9 TGTGCCAGCTCCACTAGCGGGAGTCTCGAGACCCAGTACTTC CASSTSGSLETQYF
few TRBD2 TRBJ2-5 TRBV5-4 TGTGCCAGCAGCTTCGGGACTAGCGGGGGGAAGACCCAGTACTTC CASSFGTSGGKTQYF
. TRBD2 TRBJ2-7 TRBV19 TGTGCCAGTAGTCCTCTTTTTATGGGGGGGGCCTACGAGCAGTACTTC CASSPLFMGGAYEQYF
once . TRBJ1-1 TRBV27 TGTGCCAGCAGTTTATCATCGTTGTCCGAGGCTTTCTTT CASSLSSLSEAFF
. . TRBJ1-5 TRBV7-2 TGTGCCAGCAGCCCCGTCCGGGATCAGCCCCAGCATTTT CASSPVRDQPQHF
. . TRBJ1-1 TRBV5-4 TGTGCCAGCAGCTTTCCCGGACAGAACACTGAAGCTTTCTTT CASSFPGQNTEAFF
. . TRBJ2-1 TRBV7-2 TGTGCCAGCAGCTTAACGGGACTCAATGAGCAGTTCTTC CASSLTGLNEQFF
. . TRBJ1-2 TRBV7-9 TGTGCCAGCAGCGGTAGAGTCCAGGGAAATAACTATGGCTACACCTTC CASSGRVQGNNYGYTF
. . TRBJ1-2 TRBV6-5 TGTGCCAGCAGTACCCCCGACAGGACCTATGGCTACACCTTC CASSTPDRTYGYTF
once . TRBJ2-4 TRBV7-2 TGTGCCAGCAGCTTAGGGACTACGCCCCGAGCCAAAAACATTCAGTACTTC CASSLGTTPRAKNIQYF
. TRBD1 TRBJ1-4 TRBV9 TGTGCCAGCAGCCCGGCAGGGGGGCCTAATGAAAAACTGTTTTTT CASSPAGGPNEKLFF
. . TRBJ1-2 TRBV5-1 TGCGCCAGCAGCTTGGACGGAGCTTACTATGGCTACACCTTC CASSLDGAYYGYTF